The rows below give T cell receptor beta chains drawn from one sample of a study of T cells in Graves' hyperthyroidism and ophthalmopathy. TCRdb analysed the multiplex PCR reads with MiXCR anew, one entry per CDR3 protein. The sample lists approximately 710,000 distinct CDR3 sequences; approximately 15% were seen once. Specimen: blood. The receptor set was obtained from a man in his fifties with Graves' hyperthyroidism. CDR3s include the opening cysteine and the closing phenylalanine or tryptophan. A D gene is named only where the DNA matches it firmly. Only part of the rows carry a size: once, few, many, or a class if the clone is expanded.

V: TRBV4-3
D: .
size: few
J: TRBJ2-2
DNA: TGCGCCAGCAGCCAAGATGAGTTCACCGGGGAGCTGTTTTTT
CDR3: CASSQDEFTGELFF

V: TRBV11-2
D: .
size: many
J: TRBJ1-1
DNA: TGTGCCAGCAGCGAACCGGGACGGCGAAACACTGAAGCTTTCTTT
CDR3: CASSEPGRRNTEAFF

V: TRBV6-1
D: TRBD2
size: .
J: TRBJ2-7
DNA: TGTGCCAGCAGTACCCCCTCTAGCGGGGACCCCTACGAGCAGTACTTC
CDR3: CASSTPSSGDPYEQYF

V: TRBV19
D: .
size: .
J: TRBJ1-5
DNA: TGTGCCAGTAGTACCGGGACACGGCGGTCTCCCCAGCATTTT
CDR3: CASSTGTRRSPQHF

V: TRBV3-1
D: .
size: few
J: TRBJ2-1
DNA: TGTGCCAGCAGCCAAAAGGGTGGGTATAGCTCCTACAATGAGCAGTTCTTC
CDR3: CASSQKGGYSSYNEQFF

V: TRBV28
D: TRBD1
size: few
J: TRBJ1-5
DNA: TGTGCCAGCAGTTTAGGGCTTAGAGGACAGGAGGGAAAACAGCCCCAGCATTTT
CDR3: CASSLGLRGQEGKQPQHF

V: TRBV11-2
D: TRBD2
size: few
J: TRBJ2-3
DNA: TGTGCCAGCAGCCTACGGGGACTAGGGAGGACAGATACGCAGTATTTT
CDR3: CASSLRGLGRTDTQYF

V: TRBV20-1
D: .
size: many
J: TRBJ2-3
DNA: TGCAGTGCTAGGGCCTGGGGCAGGGTAAGGACAGATACGCAGTATTTT
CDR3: CSARAWGRVRTDTQYF

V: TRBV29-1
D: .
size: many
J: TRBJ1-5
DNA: TGCAGCGTTGCACCGGGGTCCAATCAGCCCCAGCATTTT
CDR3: CSVAPGSNQPQHF

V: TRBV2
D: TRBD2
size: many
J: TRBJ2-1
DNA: TGTGCCAGCAGTGCGGGAATAGCGGGAGGGCCTAATGGGGGGGGGAATGAGCAGTTCTTC
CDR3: CASSAGIAGGPNGGGNEQFF

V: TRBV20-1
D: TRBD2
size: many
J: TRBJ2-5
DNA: TGCAGTGCAGCTAGCGGGAGGGCCTCCCTTCAAGAGACCCAGTACTTC
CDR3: CSAASGRASLQETQYF

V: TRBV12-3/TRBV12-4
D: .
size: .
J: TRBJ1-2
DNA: TGTGCCAGCAGGGGGGTTACAGGGCCGGAGTGGGGCTACACCTTC
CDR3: CASRGVTGPEWGYTF

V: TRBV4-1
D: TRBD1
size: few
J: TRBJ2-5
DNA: TGCGCCAGCAGCCAAGAAGAAACAGGGGACCAAGAGACCCAGTACTTC
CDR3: CASSQEETGDQETQYF

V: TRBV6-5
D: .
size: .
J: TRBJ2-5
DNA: TGTGCCAGCAGTTACGCCCTAAAGAGAGAGACCCAGTACTTC
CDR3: CASSYALKRETQYF

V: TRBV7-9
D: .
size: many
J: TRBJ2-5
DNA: TGTGCCAGCAGCTCTTTTACTAGTCCAGAGACCCAGTACTTC
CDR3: CASSSFTSPETQYF

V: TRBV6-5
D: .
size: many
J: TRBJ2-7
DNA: TGTGCCAGCAGTTACTCGAGGCAGCCCTACGAGCAGTACTTC
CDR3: CASSYSRQPYEQYF

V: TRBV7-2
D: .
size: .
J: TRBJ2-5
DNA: TGTGCCAGCAGCTCTAGACCGGGACAAGAGACCCAGTACTTC
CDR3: CASSSRPGQETQYF

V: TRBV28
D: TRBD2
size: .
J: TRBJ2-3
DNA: TGTGCCAGCACCCCGGGACTAGCGGGAGGCCCAGATACGCAGTATTTT
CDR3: CASTPGLAGGPDTQYF

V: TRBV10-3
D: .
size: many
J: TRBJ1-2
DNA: TGTGCCATCAATCCCGGGTGGGCCGTCTCATACTATGGCTACACCTTC
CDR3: CAINPGWAVSYYGYTF

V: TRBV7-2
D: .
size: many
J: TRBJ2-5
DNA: TGTGCCAGCAGCTCCCAAACGGTATGGGAGACCCAGTACTTC
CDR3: CASSSQTVWETQYF

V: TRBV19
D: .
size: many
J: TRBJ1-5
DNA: TGTGCCAGTAGTTCCCCCTGGGCAAATCAGCCCCAGCATTTT
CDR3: CASSSPWANQPQHF

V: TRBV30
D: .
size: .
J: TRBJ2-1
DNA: TGTGCCTGGAGCCACGGGGGTATCCCCTACGAGCAGTTCTTC
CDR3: CAWSHGGIPYEQFF

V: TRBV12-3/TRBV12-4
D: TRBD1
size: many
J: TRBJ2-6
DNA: TGTGCCAGCAGTCCCCGGACAGGGGCCCGATCTGGGGCCAACGTCCTGACTTTC
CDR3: CASSPRTGARSGANVLTF

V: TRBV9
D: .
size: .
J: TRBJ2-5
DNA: TGTGCCAGCAGCGTAGGGGCAGGGGATAACCAAGAGACCCAGTACTTC
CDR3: CASSVGAGDNQETQYF

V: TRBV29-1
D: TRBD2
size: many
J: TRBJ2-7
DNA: TGCAGCGTCACCGGACTAGACGGGTACGGCTACGAGCAGTACTTC
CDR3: CSVTGLDGYGYEQYF

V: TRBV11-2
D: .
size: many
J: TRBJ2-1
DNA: TGTGCCAGCAGCTTGGGGCATGGCAATGAGCAGTTCTTC
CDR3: CASSLGHGNEQFF

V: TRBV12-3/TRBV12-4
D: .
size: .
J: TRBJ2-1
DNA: TGTGCCAGCGGATGGGACGCTCGAGGGGAGCAGTTCTTC
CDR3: CASGWDARGEQFF